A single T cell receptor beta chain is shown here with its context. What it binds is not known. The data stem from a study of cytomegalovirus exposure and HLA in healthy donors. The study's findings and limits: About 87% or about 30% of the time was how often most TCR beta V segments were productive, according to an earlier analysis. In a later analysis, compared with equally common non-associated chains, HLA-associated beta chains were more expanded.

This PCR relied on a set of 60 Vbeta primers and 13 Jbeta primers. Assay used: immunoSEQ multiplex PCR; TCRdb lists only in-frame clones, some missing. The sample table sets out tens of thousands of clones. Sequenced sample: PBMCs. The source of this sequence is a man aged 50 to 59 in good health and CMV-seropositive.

The CDR3 DNA is TGCGCCAGCAGCTTCCGGGGACAGTCCTATGGCTACACCTTC. It specifies CASSFRGQSYGYTF. This chain uses TRBV5-1 with TRBJ1-2; 7 nucleotides match TRBD1. The junction had 5 bases not matched to a gene; V was cut back by 2 bases and J by 4 bases. Germline V CDR1 and CDR2: SGHRS, YFSETQ. The CDR3 loop spans 14 amino acids.